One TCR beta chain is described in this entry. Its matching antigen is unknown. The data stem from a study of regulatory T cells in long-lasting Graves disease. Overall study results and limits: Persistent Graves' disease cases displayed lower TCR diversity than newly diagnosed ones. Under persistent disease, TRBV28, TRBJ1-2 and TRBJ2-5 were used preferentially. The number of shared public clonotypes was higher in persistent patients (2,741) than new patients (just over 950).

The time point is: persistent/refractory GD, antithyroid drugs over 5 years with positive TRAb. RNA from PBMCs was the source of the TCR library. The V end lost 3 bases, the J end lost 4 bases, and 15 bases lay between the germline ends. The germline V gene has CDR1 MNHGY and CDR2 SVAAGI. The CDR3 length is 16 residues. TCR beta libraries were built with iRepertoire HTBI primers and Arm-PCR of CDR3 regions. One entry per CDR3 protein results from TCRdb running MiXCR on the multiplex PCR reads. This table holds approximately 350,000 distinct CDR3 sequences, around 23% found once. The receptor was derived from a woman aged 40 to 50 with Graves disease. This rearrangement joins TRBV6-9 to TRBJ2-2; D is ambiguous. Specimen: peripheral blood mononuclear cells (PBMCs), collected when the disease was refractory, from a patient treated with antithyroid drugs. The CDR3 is CASSYPWGIGTGELFF. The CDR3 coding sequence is TGTGCCAGCAGTTACCCCTGGGGTATAGGCACCGGGGAGCTGTTTTTT.